This T cell receptor beta chain was observed in a study of Ad26.COV2.S vaccination and SARS-CoV-2 variants. Study-wide findings and caveats: Vaccine recipients had higher spike-specific TCR breadth than placebo recipients. It is possible that the TCR breadth and depth analyses underestimated the total T cell responses.

To note about this clone: The antigen is not known.

Profiled with immunoSEQ multiplex PCR; TCRdb holds only in-frame clones, not every one. Here the sample spans about 500,000 clones, 80% to 90% being singletons. As to treatment: about 20 received Ad26.COV2.S at low or high dose, single or two shots; 5 received placebo; per-sample allocation not given. On day 63 after the first injection, vaccine and placebo recipients gave samples. A Boston adult aged 18-55 years was the donor. This TCR came from a person between 18 and 59 years old who received the Ad26.COV2.S COVID-19 vaccine or a placebo. The source was peripheral blood, collected in a trial of Ad26.COV2.S vaccine versus placebo.

The DNA for the CDR3 is TGTGCCAGTAAAGGCGGGACAGGAGATGGCTACACCTTC. Translated, it gives CASKGGTGDGYTF. V usage is TRBV19 and J usage is TRBJ1-2; 8 nucleotides agree with TRBD1. Looked up from germline, CDR1 is LNHDA and CDR2 is SQIVND (reference sequence). This CDR3 region has 13 residues. Germline trimming cut 7 bases from V and 6 bases from J; bases unmatched to any gene: 7.